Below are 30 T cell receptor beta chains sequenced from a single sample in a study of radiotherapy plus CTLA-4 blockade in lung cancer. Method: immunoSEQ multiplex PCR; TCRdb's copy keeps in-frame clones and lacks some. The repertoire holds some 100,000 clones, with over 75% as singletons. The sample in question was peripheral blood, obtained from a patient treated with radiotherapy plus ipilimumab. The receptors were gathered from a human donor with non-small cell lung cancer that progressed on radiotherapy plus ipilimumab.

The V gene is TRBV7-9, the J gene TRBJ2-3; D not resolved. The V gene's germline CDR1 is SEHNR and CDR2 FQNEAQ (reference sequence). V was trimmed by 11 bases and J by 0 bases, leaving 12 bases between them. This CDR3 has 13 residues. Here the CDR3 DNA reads TGTGCCGAATCTCACGCCAGCACAGATACGCAGTATTTT. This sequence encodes CAESHASTDTQYF.

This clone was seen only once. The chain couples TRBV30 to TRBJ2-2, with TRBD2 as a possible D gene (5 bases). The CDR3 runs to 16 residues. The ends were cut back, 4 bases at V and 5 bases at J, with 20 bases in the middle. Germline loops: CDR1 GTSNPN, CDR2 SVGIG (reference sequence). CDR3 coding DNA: TGTGCCTGGAAGGCCAGCGGACTGATTTCTACCGGGGAGCTGTTTTTT. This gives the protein CAWKASGLISTGELFF.

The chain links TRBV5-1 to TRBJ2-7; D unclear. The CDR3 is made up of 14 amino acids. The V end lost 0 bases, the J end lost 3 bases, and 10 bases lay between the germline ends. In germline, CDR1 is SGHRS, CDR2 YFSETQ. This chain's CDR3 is CASSLGGSDYEQYF. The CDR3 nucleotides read TGCGCCAGCAGCTTGGGTGGCTCGGACTACGAGCAGTACTTC.

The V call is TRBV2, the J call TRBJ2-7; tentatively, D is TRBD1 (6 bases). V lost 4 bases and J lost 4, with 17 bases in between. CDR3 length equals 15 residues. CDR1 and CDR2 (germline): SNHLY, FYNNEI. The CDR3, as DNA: TGTGCCAGCAGTGGGTCCGGGACACCCTTTTACGAGCAGTACTTC. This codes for CASSGSGTPFYEQYF.

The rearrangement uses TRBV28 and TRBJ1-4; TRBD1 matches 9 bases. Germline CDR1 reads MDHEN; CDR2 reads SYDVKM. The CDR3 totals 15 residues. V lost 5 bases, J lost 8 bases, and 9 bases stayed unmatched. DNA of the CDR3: TGTGCCAGCAGTCTGGGGGGACAGGGCTCGGAAAAACTGTTTTTT. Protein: CASSLGGQGSEKLFF.

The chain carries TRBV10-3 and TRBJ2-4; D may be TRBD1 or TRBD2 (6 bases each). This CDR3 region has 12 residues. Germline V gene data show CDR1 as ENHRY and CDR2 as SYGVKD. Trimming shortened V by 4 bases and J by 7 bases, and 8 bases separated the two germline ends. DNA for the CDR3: TGTGCCATCAGTGGAGGGGGGAACATTCAGTACTTC. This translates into CAISGGGNIQYF.

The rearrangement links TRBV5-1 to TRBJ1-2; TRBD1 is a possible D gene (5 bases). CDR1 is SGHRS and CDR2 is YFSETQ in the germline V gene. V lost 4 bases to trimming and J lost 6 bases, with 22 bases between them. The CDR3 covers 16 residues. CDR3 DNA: TGCGCCAGCAGCCCACTGGGGACCAACCTCAAGGATGGCTACACCTTC. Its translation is CASSPLGTNLKDGYTF.

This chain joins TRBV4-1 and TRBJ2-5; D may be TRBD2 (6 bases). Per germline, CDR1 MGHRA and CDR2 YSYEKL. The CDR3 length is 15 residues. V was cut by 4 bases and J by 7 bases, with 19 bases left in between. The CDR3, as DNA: TGCGCCAGCAGCCGCGAAATCACTAGCACCGGGACCCAGTACTTC. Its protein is CASSREITSTGTQYF.

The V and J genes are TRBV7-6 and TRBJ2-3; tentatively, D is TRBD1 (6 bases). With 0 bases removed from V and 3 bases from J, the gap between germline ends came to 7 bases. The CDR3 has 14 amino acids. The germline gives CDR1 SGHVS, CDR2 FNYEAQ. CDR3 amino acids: CASSLARGTDTQYF. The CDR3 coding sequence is TGTGCCAGCAGCTTAGCCAGGGGAACAGATACGCAGTATTTT.

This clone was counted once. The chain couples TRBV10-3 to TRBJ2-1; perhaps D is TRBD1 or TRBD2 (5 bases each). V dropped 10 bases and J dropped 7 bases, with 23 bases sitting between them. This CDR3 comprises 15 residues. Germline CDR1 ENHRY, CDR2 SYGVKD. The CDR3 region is CASLRGGYSDNEQFF. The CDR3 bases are TGTGCCAGCCTGAGGGGTGGGTATAGCGATAATGAGCAGTTCTTC.

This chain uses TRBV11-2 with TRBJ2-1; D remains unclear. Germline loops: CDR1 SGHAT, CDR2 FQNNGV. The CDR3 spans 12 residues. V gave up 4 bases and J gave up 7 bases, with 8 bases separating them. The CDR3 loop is CASSSPTNEQFF. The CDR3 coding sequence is TGTGCCAGCAGCTCCCCAACTAATGAGCAGTTCTTC. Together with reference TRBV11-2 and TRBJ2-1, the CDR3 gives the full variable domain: EAGVAQSPRYKIIEKRQSVAFWCNPISGHATLYWYQQILGQGPKLLIQFQNNGVVDDSQLPKDRFSAERLKGVDSTLKIQPAKLEDSAVYLCASSSPTNEQFFGPGTRLTVL.

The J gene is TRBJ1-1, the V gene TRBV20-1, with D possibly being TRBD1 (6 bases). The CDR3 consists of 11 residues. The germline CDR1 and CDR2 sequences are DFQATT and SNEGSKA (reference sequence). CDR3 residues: CRPGQNTEAFF. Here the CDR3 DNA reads TGCAGGCCGGGACAGAACACTGAAGCTTTCTTT.

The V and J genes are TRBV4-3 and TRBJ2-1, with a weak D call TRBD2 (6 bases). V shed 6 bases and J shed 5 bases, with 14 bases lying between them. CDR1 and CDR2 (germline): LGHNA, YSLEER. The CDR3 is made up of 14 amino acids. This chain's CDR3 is CASRRSGSNNEQFF. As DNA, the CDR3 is TGCGCCAGCAGACGGAGCGGGTCCAACAATGAGCAGTTCTTC.

The chain's CDR3 is CASSPGKDRVTTEAFF. The CDR3 DNA sequence: TGTGCCAGCTCACCGGGGAAGGACAGGGTAACTACTGAAGCTTTCTTT. This sequence joins TRBV18 and TRBJ1-1; 8 nucleotides line up with TRBD1. Germline CDR1 reads KGHSH; CDR2 reads LQKENI. CDR3 length equals 16 residues. The V segment lost 3 bases and the J segment 5 bases; nucleotides outside the gene matches: 11.

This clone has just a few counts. The CDR3 spells CASQTGYQETQYF. The CDR3 DNA reads as TGTGCCAGCCAGACAGGGTACCAAGAGACCCAGTACTTC. The V gene is TRBV13, the J gene TRBJ2-5; 7 bases match TRBD1. Looked up from germline, CDR1 is PRHDT and CDR2 is FYEKMQ (reference sequence). The CDR3 is made up of 13 amino acids. After removal of 8 bases from V and 0 bases from J, the junction contained 3 bases not matched to a gene.

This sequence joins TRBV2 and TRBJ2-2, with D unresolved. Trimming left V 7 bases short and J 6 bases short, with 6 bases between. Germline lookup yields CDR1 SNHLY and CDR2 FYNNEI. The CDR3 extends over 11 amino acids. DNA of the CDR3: TGTGCCAGCAACCAGGCCGGGGAGCTGTTTTTT. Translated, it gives CASNQAGELFF.

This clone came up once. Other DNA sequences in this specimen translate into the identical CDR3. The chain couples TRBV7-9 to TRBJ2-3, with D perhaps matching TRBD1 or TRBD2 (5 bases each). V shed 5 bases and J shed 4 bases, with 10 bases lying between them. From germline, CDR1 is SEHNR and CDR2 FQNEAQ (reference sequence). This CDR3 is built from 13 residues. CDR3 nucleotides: TGTGCCAGCAGCCCCCGGGGACCAGATACGCAGTATTTT. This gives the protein CASSPRGPDTQYF. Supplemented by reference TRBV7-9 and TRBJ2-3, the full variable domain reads DTGVSQNPRHKITKRGQNVTFRCDPISEHNRLYWYRQTLGQGPEFLTYFQNEAQLEKSRLLSDRFSAERPKGSFSTLEIQRTEQGDSAMYLCASSPRGPDTQYFGPGTRLTVL.

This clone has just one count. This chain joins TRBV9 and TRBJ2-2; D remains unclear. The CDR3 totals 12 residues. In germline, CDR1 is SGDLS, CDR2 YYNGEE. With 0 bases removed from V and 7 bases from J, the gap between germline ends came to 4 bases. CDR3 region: CASSVGLGELFF. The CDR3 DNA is TGTGCCAGCAGCGTAGGCCTCGGGGAGCTGTTTTTT.

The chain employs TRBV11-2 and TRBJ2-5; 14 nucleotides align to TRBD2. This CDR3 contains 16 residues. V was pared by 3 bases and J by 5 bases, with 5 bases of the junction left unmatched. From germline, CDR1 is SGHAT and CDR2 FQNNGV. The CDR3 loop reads CASSLGLAGVGETQYF. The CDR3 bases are TGTGCCAGCAGCTTGGGACTAGCGGGAGTAGGGGAGACCCAGTACTTC.

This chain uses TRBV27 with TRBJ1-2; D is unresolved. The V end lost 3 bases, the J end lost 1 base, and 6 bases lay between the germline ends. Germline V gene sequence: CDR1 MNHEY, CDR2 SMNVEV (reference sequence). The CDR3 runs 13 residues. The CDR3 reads CASSFRVNYGYTF. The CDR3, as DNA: TGTGCCAGCAGTTTCCGAGTTAACTATGGCTACACCTTC.

The CDR3 loop reads CASSRAAGEKLFF. The CDR3 nucleotides read TGTGCCAGCTCACGGGCGGCAGGGGAAAAACTGTTTTTT. This rearrangement joins TRBV18 to TRBJ1-4, with D possibly matching TRBD1 (5 bases). Trimming took off 4 bases at V and 8 bases at J, with 11 bases between the two ends. CDR3 size: 13 residues. Germline-derived CDR1 and CDR2 are KGHSH and LQKENI.

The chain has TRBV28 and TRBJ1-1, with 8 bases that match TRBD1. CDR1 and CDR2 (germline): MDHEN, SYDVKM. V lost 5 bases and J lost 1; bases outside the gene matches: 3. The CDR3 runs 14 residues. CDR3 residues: CASSPDRANTEAFF. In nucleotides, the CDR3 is TGTGCCAGCAGTCCGGACAGGGCGAACACTGAAGCTTTCTTT.

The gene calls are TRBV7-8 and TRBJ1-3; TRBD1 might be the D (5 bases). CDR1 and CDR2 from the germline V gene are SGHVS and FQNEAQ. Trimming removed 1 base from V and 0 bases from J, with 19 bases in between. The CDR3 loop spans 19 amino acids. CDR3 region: CASSLGVPGSSFSGNTIYF. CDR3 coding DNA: TGTGCCAGCAGCTTAGGTGTTCCAGGGTCCTCCTTCTCTGGAAACACCATATATTTT. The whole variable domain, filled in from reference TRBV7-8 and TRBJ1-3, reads GAGVSQSPRYKVAKRGQDVALRCDPISGHVSLFWYQQALGQGPEFLTYFQNEAQLDKSGLPSDRFFAERPEGSVSTLKIQRTQQEDSAVYLCASSLGVPGSSFSGNTIYFGEGSWLTVV.

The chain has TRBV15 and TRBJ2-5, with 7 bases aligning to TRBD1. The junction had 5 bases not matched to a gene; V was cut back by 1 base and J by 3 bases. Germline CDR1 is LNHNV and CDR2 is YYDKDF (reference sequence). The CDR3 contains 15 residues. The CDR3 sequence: CATSRGQGNKETQYF. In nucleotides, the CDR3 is TGTGCCACCAGCAGAGGACAGGGAAACAAAGAGACCCAGTACTTC.

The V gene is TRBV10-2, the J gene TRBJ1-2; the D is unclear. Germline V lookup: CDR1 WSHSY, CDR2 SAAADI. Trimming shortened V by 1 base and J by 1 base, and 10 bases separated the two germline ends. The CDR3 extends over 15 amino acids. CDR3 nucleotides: TGCGCCAGCAGTGAGTTTTTAGGATTTAACTATGGCTACACCTTC. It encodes CASSEFLGFNYGYTF.

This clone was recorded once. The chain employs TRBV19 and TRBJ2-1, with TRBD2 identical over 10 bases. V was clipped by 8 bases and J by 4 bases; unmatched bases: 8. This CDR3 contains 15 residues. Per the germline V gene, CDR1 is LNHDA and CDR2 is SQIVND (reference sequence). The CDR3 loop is CASGPTSGLYNEQFF. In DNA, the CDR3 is TGTGCCAGTGGACCGACTAGCGGGCTTTACAATGAGCAGTTCTTC.

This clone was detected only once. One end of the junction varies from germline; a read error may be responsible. DNA for the CDR3: TGTGCTAGCAGCTTATTAGCGAGCGGGAGTCCGGTTAGGAATGAGCAGTTCTTC. Protein sequence: CASSLLASGSPVRNEQFF. The genes are TRBV7-7 and TRBJ2-1; 8 nucleotides align to TRBD2. CDR1 SSHAT and CDR2 FNYEAQ come from the germline V gene (reference sequence). This CDR3 comprises 18 residues.

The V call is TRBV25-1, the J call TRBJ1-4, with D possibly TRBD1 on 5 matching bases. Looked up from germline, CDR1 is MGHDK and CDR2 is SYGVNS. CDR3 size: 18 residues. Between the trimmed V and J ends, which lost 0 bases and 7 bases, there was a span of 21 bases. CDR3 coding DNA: TGTGCCAGCAGTGAATATGGTCTGGGCGCCCTGGGGGGTGAAAAACTGTTTTTT. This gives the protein CASSEYGLGALGGEKLFF.

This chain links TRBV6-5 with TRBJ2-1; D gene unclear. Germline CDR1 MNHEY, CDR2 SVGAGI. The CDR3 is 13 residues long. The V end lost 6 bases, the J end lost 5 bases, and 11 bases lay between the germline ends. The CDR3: CASSGVGNNEQFF. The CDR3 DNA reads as TGTGCCAGCAGCGGCGTTGGGAACAATGAGCAGTTCTTC.

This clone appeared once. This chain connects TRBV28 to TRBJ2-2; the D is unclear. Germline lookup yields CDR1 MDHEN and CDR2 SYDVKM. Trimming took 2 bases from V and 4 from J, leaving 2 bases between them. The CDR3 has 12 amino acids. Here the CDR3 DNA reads TGTGCCAGCAGTTTACCCACCGGGGAGCTGTTTTTT. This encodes CASSLPTGELFF.